This T cell receptor beta chain comes out of a study of regulatory T cells in long-lasting Graves disease. Study results and caveats: Persistent disease was characterized by preferential usage of TRBV28, TRBJ1-2 and TRBJ2-5.

Specified time point: newly diagnosed GD, antithyroid drugs for less than 3 months. PBMCs provided the RNA from which the TCR library was made. An endocrinology department in Xi'an, China, supplied the patients. This clonotype was seen at least ten times. The antigen is undetermined. Library construction for TCR beta used iRepertoire HTBI primers and Arm-PCR of CDR3 regions. TCRdb reprocessed the multiplex PCR reads via MiXCR and lists one record per CDR3 protein. The table shows hundreds of thousands of distinct CDR3 sequences, with around an eighth occurring only once. The V gene end was trimmed by 3 bases and the J gene end by 3 bases; junction bases not matched to a gene: 1. This CDR3 is built from 12 residues. Per germline, CDR1 GTSNPN and CDR2 SVGIG (reference sequence). This same sample was also part of a study on T cells in Graves' hyperthyroidism and ophthalmopathy.

The starting material was peripheral blood mononuclear cells (PBMCs), obtained at new diagnosis, from a patient treated with antithyroid drugs. The rearrangement joins TRBV30 to TRBJ1-1; 7 bases are shared with TRBD1. The clonotype was recovered from a man aged 30 to 39 with Graves disease. CDR3 residues: CAWRGTDTEAFF. The CDR3 nucleotides read TGTGCCTGGAGGGGGACAGACACTGAAGCTTTCTTT.